Following are 21 T cell receptor beta chains from one sample sequenced in a study of T cell repertoires in cytomegalovirus infection (dated by TCRdb to the late 2010s). Reads for this sample came from an Illumina HiSeq 1500. TCRdb took the public reads, trimmed them with fastp at Q25, ran MiXCR for clone calling and kept in-frame beta chains. Every CDR3 protein is listed once, alongside the most common genes and DNA of its rows. This sample has about 530,000 distinct CDR3 sequences in its table, and around a quarter of those were observed once. Roughly 13% of the sample is held by the ten biggest clonotypes. Sequenced input: PBMCs. Receptor source: a human donor in good health (CMV status not recorded). Some clones in this sample may be carry-over from other donors' samples.

The chain couples TRBV11-1 to TRBJ2-1, with 10 positions matching TRBD2. Germline V gene data show CDR1 as SGHAT and CDR2 as FQDESV (reference sequence). Trimming at V came to 5 bases and at J to 0 bases, leaving 4 bases not matched to a gene. The CDR3 extends over 16 amino acids. The CDR3 sequence is CASSKTSGSSYNEQFF. DNA of the CDR3: TGTGCCAGCAGCAAGACTAGCGGGTCCTCCTACAATGAGCAGTTCTTC.

The chain employs TRBV10-3 and TRBJ2-7, with 8 bases lining up with TRBD1. The CDR3 contains 13 residues. Per germline, CDR1 ENHRY and CDR2 SYGVKD. The junction had 5 bases not matched to a gene; V was cut back by 4 bases and J by 6 bases. The CDR3 coding sequence is TGTGCCATCAGTGGGCAGGGGGCTAGCGAGCAGTACTTC. Amino acids: CAISGQGASEQYF.

The genes are TRBV11-2 and TRBJ2-3; D not certain. The germline V gene has CDR1 SGHAT and CDR2 FQNNGV. The CDR3 is 15 amino acids. V was pared by 3 bases and J by 0 bases, with 10 bases between. The CDR3 sequence: CASSLQLSSTDTQYF. DNA of the CDR3: TGTGCCAGCAGCTTGCAGCTTTCGAGCACAGATACGCAGTATTTT.

The J gene is TRBJ2-1, the V gene TRBV4-2; 10 bases match TRBD2. The CDR3 is made up of 18 amino acids. Germline trimming cut 0 bases from V and 4 bases from J; bases unmatched to any gene: 9. Germline V CDR1 and CDR2: LGHNA, YNFKEQ. The CDR3 here is CASSQDGPLAGGYNEQFF. For the CDR3, the DNA is TGTGCCAGCAGCCAAGATGGCCCCTTAGCGGGAGGTTACAATGAGCAGTTCTTC.

The sample holds a few counts of this clonotype. The rearrangement uses TRBV23-1 and TRBJ2-1; TRBD2 is a possible D gene (6 bases). TRBV23-1 is treated as an ORF (open reading frame) with a function not yet certain. This CDR3 region has 17 residues. Deletions cut 3 bases from V and 0 bases from J, with 15 bases between. CDR3 in amino acids: CASSQGRQLSSYNEQFF. The CDR3 region has the DNA TGCGCCAGCAGTCAGGGGAGGCAGCTGAGCTCCTACAATGAGCAGTTCTTC.

The CDR3 DNA is TGTGCCAGCAGCCCCCCGGAGAGGACAGGGCATAACTACGAGCAGTACTTC. This gives the protein CASSPPERTGHNYEQYF. The chain joins TRBV7-9 to TRBJ2-7; 8 bases match TRBD1. Germline V gene sequence: CDR1 SEHNR, CDR2 FQNEAQ (reference sequence). V gave up 5 bases and J gave up 3 bases; unmatched junction bases: 15. The CDR3 extends over 17 amino acids. The full variable domain, in which reference TRBV7-9 and TRBJ2-7 provide the parts outside the CDR3, is DTGVSQNPRHKITKRGQNVTFRCDPISEHNRLYWYRQTLGQGPEFLTYFQNEAQLEKSRLLSDRFSAERPKGSFSTLEIQRTEQGDSAMYLCASSPPERTGHNYEQYFGPGTRLTVT.

This clonotype was observed a few times. The chain employs TRBV3-1 and TRBJ2-6; D gene uncertain. This CDR3 contains 14 residues. The V end was cut by 3 bases, the J end by 0 bases, with 3 bases between. Germline V gene lookup returns CDR1 LGHDT and CDR2 YNNKEL (reference sequence). The CDR3 protein is CASSHTSGANVLTF. CDR3 sequence (DNA): TGTGCCAGCAGCCATACCTCTGGGGCCAACGTCCTGACTTTC.

This chain joins TRBV7-4 and TRBJ2-3, with 11 bases lining up with TRBD2. The germline gives CDR1 SGHVT, CDR2 SQSDAQ. This CDR3 has 15 residues. V shed 5 bases, J shed 2 bases, and the junction held 3 bases outside the gene matches. CDR3 nucleotide sequence: TGTGCCAGCAGCATTAGCGGGAGGGCCACAGATACGCAGTATTTT. The encoded protein is CASSISGRATDTQYF.

The table lists this clonotype with a few counts. J is TRBJ2-1 and V is TRBV12-3 or TRBV12-4; D not certain. This CDR3 has 13 amino acids. V was pared by 5 bases and J by 12 bases, with 17 bases between. CDR3 nucleotide sequence: TGTGCCAGCAGTGAGATGATTTCCTTTGGGCAGTTCTTC. Protein sequence: CASSEMISFGQFF.

This clonotype was observed a handful of times. The CDR3, as DNA: TGTGCCAGCAGCCATTGGACTAGCGGGAGAGGTGAGCAGTTCTTC. This gives the protein CASSHWTSGRGEQFF. The chain is built from TRBV14 and TRBJ2-1, with 13 nucleotides matching TRBD2. The germline V gene encodes CDR1 SGHDN and CDR2 FVKESK. J lost 9 bases, V lost 3 bases, and 5 bases had no gene match. The CDR3 consists of 15 residues.

This clonotype was counted between two and nine times. This chain links TRBV7-6 with TRBJ2-5; D is uncertain. CDR3 size: 13 residues. The germline V and J ends were trimmed by 0 bases and 4 bases, with 6 bases remaining between them. Germline CDR1 reads SGHVS; CDR2 reads FNYEAQ. CDR3 region: CASSLAWVETQYF. In DNA, the CDR3 is TGTGCCAGCAGCTTAGCATGGGTAGAGACCCAGTACTTC.

This clonotype has ten or more counts. The J gene is TRBJ2-7, the V gene TRBV12-3 or TRBV12-4; D unresolved. This CDR3 contains 11 residues. The V gene lost 7 bases and the J gene lost 3 bases, with 7 bases spanning the gap. The CDR3 DNA sequence: TGTGCCAGCACCCTGGGCTACGAGCAGTACTTC. This gives the protein CASTLGYEQYF.

This clonotype was detected only a few times. V usage is TRBV6-2 or TRBV6-3 and J usage is TRBJ2-7; D is undetermined. The CDR3 loop spans 13 amino acids. The V and J ends lost 4 bases and 2 bases respectively, with 9 bases between them. Germline CDR1 reads MNHEY; CDR2 reads SVGEGT. The CDR3 protein is CASSLGKTYEQYV. For the CDR3, the DNA is TGTGCCAGCAGTTTGGGGAAGACCTACGAGCAGTACGTC.

As DNA, the CDR3 is TGTGCCAGCAGTCGAACAGGCGCCAATGAAAAACTGTTTTTT. Encoded protein: CASSRTGANEKLFF. The V gene is TRBV6-1, the J gene TRBJ1-4; D is perhaps TRBD1 (5 bases). The CDR3 is 14 amino acids. Trimming took 5 bases from V and 5 from J, leaving 12 bases between them. CDR1 and CDR2 from the germline V gene are MNHNS and SASEGT.

The rearrangement joins TRBV6-6 to TRBJ2-3; D possibly corresponds to TRBD2 (5 bases). V lost 6 bases and J lost 5, with 18 bases in between. Germline-derived CDR1 and CDR2 are MNHNY and SVGAGI (reference sequence). The CDR3 has 15 residues. CDR3 DNA: TGTGCCAGCAGGCGCGGGTTGGATTCGGGAGATACGCAGTATTTT. Its protein is CASRRGLDSGDTQYF.

The chain is built from TRBV24-1 and TRBJ2-3, with 14 positions matching TRBD2. CDR3 size: 16 residues. Germline V gene sequence: CDR1 KGHDR, CDR2 SFDVKD. Germline trimming cut 5 bases from V and 4 bases from J; bases unmatched to any gene: 4. As DNA, the CDR3 is TGTGCCACCAGTGGCCAGACTAGCGGGAGGGCAGATACGCAGTATTTT. The encoded protein is CATSGQTSGRADTQYF.

This clonotype occurred a few times. The V and J genes are TRBV7-3 and TRBJ1-2; D is ambiguous. This CDR3 spans 11 amino acids. Deletions cut 5 bases from V and 8 bases from J, with 9 bases between. Germline loops: CDR1 SGHTA, CDR2 FQGTGA. The DNA of the CDR3 is TGTGCCAGCAGCCCCAGGCGGGGCTACACCTTC. It specifies CASSPRRGYTF.

Ten or more counts support this clonotype. This chain links TRBV7-8 with TRBJ2-3; 9 nucleotides align to TRBD2. With V trimmed by 3 bases and J by 3 bases, 4 bases remained unmatched. The CDR3 covers 15 residues. Germline V gives CDR1 SGHVS, CDR2 FQNEAQ. CDR3 amino acids: CASSFSGSKTDTQYF. Here the CDR3 DNA reads TGTGCCAGCAGCTTTAGCGGGAGTAAAACAGATACGCAGTATTTT.

This clonotype was recorded many times. The J gene is TRBJ2-6, the V gene TRBV7-2; the match to TRBD2 covers 11 bases. V was pared by 0 bases and J by 2 bases, with 3 bases of the junction left unmatched. Germline CDR1 and CDR2: SGHTA and FQGNSA. CDR3 length: 18 residues. CDR3: CASSLALAGGPGANVLTF. The CDR3 DNA reads as TGTGCCAGCAGCTTAGCGCTAGCGGGAGGACCTGGGGCCAACGTCCTGACTTTC.

This clonotype has just a few counts. This rearrangement joins TRBV19 to TRBJ2-3; 12 positions agree with TRBD2. The V gene's germline CDR1 is LNHDA and CDR2 SQIVND (reference sequence). CDR3 length: 15 residues. V was clipped by 3 bases and J by 5 bases; unmatched bases: 3. CDR3 coding DNA: TGTGCCAGTAGTATCCGACTAGCGGGAGAAGATACGCAGTATTTT. Amino acid sequence: CASSIRLAGEDTQYF. The whole variable domain, remainder taken from reference TRBV19 and TRBJ2-3, is DGGITQSPKYLFRKEGQNVTLSCEQNLNHDAMYWYRQDPGQGLRLIYYSQIVNDFQKGDIAEGYSVSREKKESFPLTVTSAQKNPTAFYLCASSIRLAGEDTQYFGPGTRLTVL.

This clonotype appeared a few times. V and J are TRBV6-2 or TRBV6-3 and TRBJ1-4; the D gene is possibly TRBD1 (5 bases). The CDR3 sequence is 13 residues long. Trimming stripped 4 bases from V and 8 bases from J, with 11 bases between. Per germline, CDR1 MNHEY and CDR2 SVGEGT. The CDR3 nucleotides read TGTGCCAGCAGTTTCGCCGGGGGAGAAAAACTGTTTTTT. Its translation: CASSFAGGEKLFF.